The 20 T cell receptor beta chains below all came from one sample that was sequenced in a study of cytomegalovirus exposure and HLA in healthy donors. With 60 Vbeta and 13 Jbeta primers, the PCR was carried out. Clones were sequenced by immunoSEQ multiplex PCR, and TCRdb holds only the in-frame ones, with some missing. The sample has approximately 100,000 clones, around 83% seen once. Sample: PBMCs. Source of these receptors: a young man in good health and CMV-seronegative.

This clone was detected once. J is TRBJ2-1 and V is TRBV7-9; D is ambiguous. The CDR3 is 15 amino acids. Germline lookup yields CDR1 SEHNR and CDR2 FQNEAQ (reference sequence). The V gene lost 5 bases and the J gene lost 1 base, with 12 bases spanning the gap. The CDR3 sequence: CASSPGGLSYNEQFF. The CDR3, as DNA: TGTGCCAGCAGCCCCGGCGGTCTATCCTACAATGAGCAGTTCTTC. The entire variable domain, with the rest obtained from reference TRBV7-9 and TRBJ2-1, is as follows: DTGVSQNPRHKITKRGQNVTFRCDPISEHNRLYWYRQTLGQGPEFLTYFQNEAQLEKSRLLSDRFSAERPKGSFSTLEIQRTEQGDSAMYLCASSPGGLSYNEQFFGPGTRLTVL.

This rearrangement joins TRBV27 to TRBJ1-1, with D perhaps TRBD1 (6 bases). The germline V gene encodes CDR1 MNHEY and CDR2 SMNVEV (reference sequence). This CDR3 has 15 residues. Deletions cut 7 bases from V and 1 base from J, with 16 bases between. The CDR3: CASKPLVGGNTEAFF. CDR3 DNA: TGTGCCAGCAAGCCGTTGGTAGGGGGGAACACTGAAGCTTTCTTT.

The chain has TRBV2 and TRBJ1-5; no clear D. Per germline, CDR1 SNHLY and CDR2 FYNNEI. The CDR3 consists of 13 residues. The V end was cut by 6 bases, the J end by 0 bases, with 6 bases between. The CDR3 nucleotides are TGTGCCAGCAGACGGTTTAGCAATCAGCCCCAGCATTTT. It encodes CASRRFSNQPQHF.

This clone was detected only once. This chain uses TRBV18 with TRBJ1-1, with a weak D call TRBD1 (6 bases). The germline V gene encodes CDR1 KGHSH and CDR2 LQKENI. The CDR3 extends over 15 amino acids. The V end lost 5 bases, the J end lost 3 bases, and 16 bases lay between the germline ends. In nucleotides, the CDR3 is TGTGCCAGCTCAAAAGGACAGAGGGTGGACACTGAAGCTTTCTTT. It specifies CASSKGQRVDTEAFF.

CDR3 bases: TGTGCCAGCAGTAGGGGTAGCCGCAGAGAGACCCAGTACTTC. Translated: CASSRGSRRETQYF. The chain has TRBV6-5 and TRBJ2-5; possibly TRBD1 for D (5 bases). Germline loops: CDR1 MNHEY, CDR2 SVGAGI. The CDR3 sequence is 14 residues long. The V end was cut by 5 bases, the J end by 4 bases, with 14 bases between.

This clone turned up a few times. This chain links TRBV9 with TRBJ1-5; tentatively, D is TRBD1 (6 bases). Germline V lookup: CDR1 SGDLS, CDR2 YYNGEE. The CDR3 consists of 13 residues. V was shortened by 3 bases and J by 2 bases, with 6 bases between the two germline ends. The CDR3 sequence is CASSEGGNQPQHF. The CDR3 region has the DNA TGTGCCAGCAGCGAGGGGGGCAATCAGCCCCAGCATTTT.

The chain couples TRBV5-8 to TRBJ1-3, with D possibly matching TRBD1 (5 bases). Germline lookup yields CDR1 SGHTS and CDR2 YDEGEE. Trimming took 2 bases from V and 0 from J, leaving 9 bases between them. The CDR3 covers 15 residues. The CDR3 sequence is CASSFGASSGNTIYF. CDR3 sequence (DNA): TGTGCCAGCAGCTTTGGGGCAAGCTCTGGAAACACCATATATTTT.

The chain joins TRBV30 to TRBJ1-3; D is possibly TRBD1 (5 bases). Germline V gives CDR1 GTSNPN, CDR2 SVGIG (reference sequence). This CDR3 comprises 14 residues. V lost 7 bases, J lost 0 bases, and 13 bases lay in between. The CDR3 region has the DNA TGTGCCTCCACCAAGGGGAACTCTGGAAACACCATATATTTT. It specifies CASTKGNSGNTIYF.

The chain employs TRBV5-4 and TRBJ2-5, with D possibly being TRBD1 (5 bases). Germline assignment: CDR1 SGHNT and CDR2 YYREEE (reference sequence). This CDR3 has 14 amino acids. The V end lost 4 bases, the J end lost 0 bases, and 10 bases lay between the germline ends. The CDR3 bases are TGTGCCAGCAGCGTGACAGCTGACCAAGAGACCCAGTACTTC. Translating it yields CASSVTADQETQYF.

The J gene is TRBJ1-1, the V gene TRBV4-3, with TRBD1 identical over 9 bases. This CDR3 is built from 15 residues. Germline values: CDR1 LGHNA, CDR2 YSLEER. Trimming cost V 1 base and J 4 bases; bases outside gene matches: 4. This CDR3 reads CASSQGQTGGTEAFF. CDR3 sequence (DNA): TGCGCCAGCAGCCAAGGGCAGACAGGGGGCACTGAAGCTTTCTTT.

The chain recombines TRBV27 with TRBJ2-7; TRBD2 matches at 11 bases. CDR1 and CDR2 from the germline V gene are MNHEY and SMNVEV (reference sequence). Trimming at V came to 5 bases and at J to 4 bases, leaving 7 bases not matched to a gene. This CDR3 has 15 amino acids. This CDR3 is CASSLGTSGRYEQYF. The CDR3 DNA follows: TGTGCCAGCAGTCTCGGGACTAGCGGCCGTTACGAGCAGTACTTC.

The V gene is TRBV7-2, the J gene TRBJ1-2, with 11 nucleotides matching TRBD1. The CDR3 runs 14 residues. After removal of 2 bases from V and 7 bases from J, the junction contained 3 bases not matched to a gene. CDR1 is SGHTA and CDR2 is FQGNSA in the germline V gene. Written as DNA, the CDR3 is TGTGCCAGCAGCTTAAGGGGACAGGGGGGTGGCTACACCTTC. Its translation is CASSLRGQGGGYTF.

This chain links TRBV4-2 with TRBJ2-1; 7 positions agree with TRBD2. V gave up 3 bases and J gave up 3 bases; unmatched junction bases: 8. The CDR3 length is 16 residues. Germline CDR1 LGHNA, CDR2 YNFKEQ. The CDR3 loop is CASSHPGGGFYNEQFF. The CDR3 coding sequence is TGTGCCAGCAGCCACCCAGGCGGGGGATTCTACAATGAGCAGTTCTTC.

The chain has TRBV5-1 and TRBJ2-1; TRBD2 matches at 14 bases. V dropped 3 bases and J dropped 5; count of bases not matched to a gene: 4. The CDR3 is 16 amino acids. Germline V lookup: CDR1 SGHRS, CDR2 YFSETQ. The CDR3 sequence: CASSWGLAGENNEQFF. DNA of the CDR3: TGCGCCAGCAGCTGGGGACTAGCGGGAGAGAACAATGAGCAGTTCTTC. Combining the CDR3 with reference TRBV5-1 and TRBJ2-1 gives the whole variable domain KAGVTQTPRYLIKTRGQQVTLSCSPISGHRSVSWYQQTPGQGLQFLFEYFSETQRNKGNFPGRFSGRQFSNSRSEMNVSTLELGDSALYLCASSWGLAGENNEQFFGPGTRLTVL.

The rearrangement links TRBV9 to TRBJ1-1; TRBD1 matches 7 bases. This CDR3 spans 15 amino acids. V gave up 4 bases and J gave up 1 base; unmatched junction bases: 7. Per the germline V gene, CDR1 is SGDLS and CDR2 is YYNGEE. CDR3 residues: CASSPHGQENTEAFF. CDR3 DNA: TGTGCCAGCAGCCCGCACGGACAGGAGAACACTGAAGCTTTCTTT.

The J gene is TRBJ1-4, the V gene TRBV5-1; a weak D match, TRBD1 (6 bases). The length of the CDR3 is 14 residues. The V end was cut by 3 bases, the J end by 16 bases, with 22 bases between. Germline V gene lookup returns CDR1 SGHRS and CDR2 YFSETQ. As DNA, the CDR3 is TGCGCCAGCAGCTCCGGGACACAGGGCGGTATTCCGTTTTTT. It codes for CASSSGTQGGIPFF.

The chain has TRBV18 and TRBJ1-5, with TRBD1 as a possible D gene (6 bases). This CDR3 has 15 amino acids. The V end lost 3 bases, the J end lost 7 bases, and 16 bases lay between the germline ends. Germline V gives CDR1 KGHSH, CDR2 LQKENI. CDR3 in amino acids: CASSPRSGARQPQHF. The CDR3 DNA sequence: TGTGCCAGCTCACCTCGCTCAGGGGCAAGACAGCCCCAGCATTTT.

The chain combines TRBV5-1 with TRBJ1-1; 9 bases align to TRBD1. J gave up 5 bases and V 4 bases, and 27 bases lay outside the gene matches. Germline V lookup: CDR1 SGHRS, CDR2 YFSETQ. CDR3 length: 21 amino acids. CDR3 nucleotide sequence: TGCGCCAGCAGCCTCCGTTTTGAGTCCCGGGACAGGGAAAGTTGGAATACTGAAGCTTTCTTT. It is translated as CASSLRFESRDRESWNTEAFF.

The chain is built from TRBV5-6 and TRBJ2-2; weak D call: TRBD2 (5 bases). Germline assignment: CDR1 SGHDT and CDR2 YYEEEE. Deletions cut 2 bases from V and 1 base from J, with 15 bases between. The CDR3 is 17 amino acids. As DNA, the CDR3 is TGTGCCAGCAGCTTTTATCCCGGGAACGAGAACACCGGGGAGCTGTTTTTT. This encodes CASSFYPGNENTGELFF.

The chain is built from TRBV4-1 and TRBJ2-2; D perhaps matches TRBD2 (5 bases). This CDR3 region has 16 residues. The germline V gene encodes CDR1 MGHRA and CDR2 YSYEKL. Trimming took off 0 bases at V and 2 bases at J, with 10 bases between the two ends. This chain's CDR3 is CASSQERRQNTGELFF. In DNA, the CDR3 is TGCGCCAGCAGCCAAGAGCGGAGGCAAAACACCGGGGAGCTGTTTTTT.